This T cell receptor beta chain was sequenced during a study of T cells in women clearing cervical HPV infection. The overall study: Blood came at first lesion visit for cases, post-clearance for controls. HLA type stays a possible confounder, typing being limited. Study-wide results and caveats: TRBV6-7 relative abundance averaged about 0.11% in cases and 0.16% in controls.

Germline loops: CDR1 SGHTA, CDR2 FQGNSA. Deletions cut 2 bases from V and 3 bases from J, with 13 bases between. This CDR3 contains 15 residues. Worth noting for this clone: What it recognizes is unknown. With the read ending 3 residues before the CDR3 end, the germline J gene is used to fill in that end.

Assay: immunoSEQ multiplex PCR; the TCRdb copy retains only in-frame clones and omits some. Its table lists approximately 21,000 clones. This receptor was taken from a woman between 18 and 70 years old with a cervical HPV16 infection that either progressed to CIN3+ or cleared (not recorded which). The V call is TRBV7-2, the J call TRBJ1-2; D is possibly TRBD1 (6 bases). Input material: blood buffy coat. The covered CDR3 bases are TGTGCCAGCAGCTTAACACAGGGTTATGACTATGGC. Translation gives CASSLTQGYDYG. The complete CDR3 protein is CASSLTQGYDYGYTF.